This T cell receptor (beta chain) comes out of a study of CD8+ T cells in alopecia areata. Regarding the study as a whole: Scalp sequencing also captures normal skin's resident alphabeta T cells. Patients shared TCRs less clearly than mice did, possibly for HLA-related reasons. Affected scalp, especially in alopecia totalis/universalis, had a higher clonality than normal scalp did.

Germline values: CDR1 SGHDT, CDR2 YYEEEE. Between the trimmed V and J ends, which lost 1 base and 2 bases, there was a span of 11 bases. This CDR3 has 15 residues. Reverse transcription of extracted RNA yielded cDNA, which provided the sequencing template. TCRdb's copy holds only in-frame clones and misses some; the assay was immunoSEQ multiplex PCR. Of 150,000 to 200,000 clones listed, 55% are singletons. This clone was recorded a few times. Antigen: not known. Isolation of CD4+ and CD8+ T cells from PBMCs was achieved by sorting. The TCR comes from a human donor in good health. The rearrangement links TRBV5-6 to TRBJ2-3, with D unresolved. Sequencing used CD4+ T cells sorted from blood. CDR3 nucleotides: TGTGCCAGCAGCTTGAACCCCCTCTCCACAGATACGCAGTATTTT. Translating gives CASSLNPLSTDTQYF. Full variable domain (rest looked up from reference TRBV5-6 and TRBJ2-3): DAGVTQSPTHLIKTRGQQVTLRCSPKSGHDTVSWYQQALGQGPQFIFQYYEEEERQRGNFPDRFSGHQFPNYSSELNVNALLLGDSALYLCASSLNPLSTDTQYFGPGTRLTVL.